This T cell receptor beta chain stems from a study of blood T cell repertoires in COVID-19. Turning to the study itself: Sources were T cells, B-cell-depleted T cells, or PBMCs; the material itself was cDNA or gDNA.

In the authors' workflow: Amplified reference gene primers provided the basis for estimating nucleated cell counts. TCRdb keeps only in-frame clones here, not all; method: immunoSEQ multiplex PCR. That table is the source of V, J and clone size, and D and trimming were worked out from the DNA. The table records about 72,000 clones, more than 75% of them present only once. The V and J ends lost 5 bases and 6 bases, in that order; junction bases with no gene match: 13. This CDR3 is 17 amino acids long. In germline, CDR1 is MNHEY, CDR2 SMNVEV (reference sequence). This clone was seen only once. This chain joins TRBV27 and TRBJ1-6; the match to TRBD1 covers 7 bases. The sequenced sample was peripheral blood. The receptor comes from a human donor in a cohort sampled during active COVID-19. Written as DNA, the CDR3 is TGTGCCAGCAGTCTAAGGGGGCGTCCGCCCGGTAATTCACCCCTCCACTTT. Its translation is CASSLRGRPPGNSPLHF.